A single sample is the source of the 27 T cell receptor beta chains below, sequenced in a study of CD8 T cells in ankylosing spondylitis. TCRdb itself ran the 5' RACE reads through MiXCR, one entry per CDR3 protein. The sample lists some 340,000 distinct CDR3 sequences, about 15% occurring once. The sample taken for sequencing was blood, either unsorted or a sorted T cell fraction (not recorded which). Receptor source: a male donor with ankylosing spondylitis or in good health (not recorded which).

CDR3 amino acids: CASSQPDSLRDTEAFF. The CDR3 region has the DNA TGCGCCAGCAGCCAACCGGACAGCCTCCGGGACACTGAAGCTTTCTTT. The chain combines TRBV4-1 with TRBJ1-1, with a possible D match to TRBD1 (6 bases). V dropped 2 bases and J dropped 3 bases, with 16 bases sitting between them. In germline, CDR1 is MGHRA, CDR2 YSYEKL. The CDR3 consists of 16 residues.

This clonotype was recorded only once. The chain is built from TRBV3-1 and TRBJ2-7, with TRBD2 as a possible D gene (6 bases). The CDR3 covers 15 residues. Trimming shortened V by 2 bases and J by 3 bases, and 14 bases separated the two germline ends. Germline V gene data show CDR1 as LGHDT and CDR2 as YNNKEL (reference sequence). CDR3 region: CASSQCLPGVYEQYF. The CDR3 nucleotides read TGTGCCAGCAGCCAATGTCTACCGGGGGTCTACGAGCAGTACTTC.

In DNA form, the CDR3 reads TGTGCCAGCAGCTTGGCGGGAGGTGTTGAAAAACTGTTTTTT. This sequence encodes CASSLAGGVEKLFF. The chain joins TRBV5-6 to TRBJ1-4; D is uncertain. Germline assignment: CDR1 SGHDT and CDR2 YYEEEE. This CDR3 spans 14 amino acids. V dropped 0 bases and J dropped 7 bases, with 10 bases sitting between them.

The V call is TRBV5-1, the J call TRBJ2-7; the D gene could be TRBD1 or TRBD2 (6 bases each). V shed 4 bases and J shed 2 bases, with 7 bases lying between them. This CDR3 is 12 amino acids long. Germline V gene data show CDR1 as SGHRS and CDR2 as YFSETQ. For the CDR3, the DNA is TGCGCCAGCAGCGGGGGGCCCTACGAGCAGTACTTC. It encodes CASSGGPYEQYF.

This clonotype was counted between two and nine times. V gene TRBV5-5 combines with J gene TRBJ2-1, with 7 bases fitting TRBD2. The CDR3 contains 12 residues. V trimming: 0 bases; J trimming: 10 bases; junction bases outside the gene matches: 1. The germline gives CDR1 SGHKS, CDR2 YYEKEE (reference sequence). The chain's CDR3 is CASSLEAGEQFF. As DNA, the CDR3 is TGTGCCAGCAGCTTGGAAGCGGGGGAGCAGTTCTTC.

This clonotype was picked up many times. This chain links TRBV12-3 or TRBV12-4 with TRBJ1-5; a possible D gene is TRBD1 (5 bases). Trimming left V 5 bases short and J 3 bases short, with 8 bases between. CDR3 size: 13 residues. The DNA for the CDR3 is TGTGCCAGCAGTCCGACAGACAATCAGCCCCAGCATTTT. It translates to CASSPTDNQPQHF.

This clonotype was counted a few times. The CDR3 nucleotides are TGCAGTGCTAGTAGGTCCGATCAGCCCCAGCATTTT. The encoded protein is CSASRSDQPQHF. This chain joins TRBV20-1 and TRBJ1-5; no clear D gene. V was pared by 3 bases and J by 5 bases, with 8 bases between. Germline-derived CDR1 and CDR2 are DFQATT and SNEGSKA (reference sequence). There are 12 residues in the CDR3.

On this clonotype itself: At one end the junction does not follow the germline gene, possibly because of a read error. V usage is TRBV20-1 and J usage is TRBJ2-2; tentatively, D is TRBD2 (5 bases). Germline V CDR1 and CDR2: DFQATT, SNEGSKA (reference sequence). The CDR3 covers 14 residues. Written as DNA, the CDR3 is TGCAGTACTAGAGAAGGGAGGAACACCGGGGAGCTGTTTTTT. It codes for CSTREGRNTGELFF.

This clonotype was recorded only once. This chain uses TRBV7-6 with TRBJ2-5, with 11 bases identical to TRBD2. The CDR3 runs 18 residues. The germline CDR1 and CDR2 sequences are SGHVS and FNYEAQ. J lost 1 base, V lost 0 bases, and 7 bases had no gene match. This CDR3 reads CASSLALLAGGVQETQYF. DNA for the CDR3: TGTGCCAGCAGCTTAGCGTTGTTAGCGGGGGGGGTCCAAGAGACCCAGTACTTC.

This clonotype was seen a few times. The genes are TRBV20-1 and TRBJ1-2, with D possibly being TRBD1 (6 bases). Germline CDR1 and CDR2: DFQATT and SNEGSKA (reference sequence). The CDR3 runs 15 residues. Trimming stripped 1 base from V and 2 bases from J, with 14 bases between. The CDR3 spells CSARAPGGANYGYTF. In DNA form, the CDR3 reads TGCAGTGCTAGAGCCCCCGGGGGCGCGAACTATGGCTACACCTTC.

CDR3 in amino acids: CASSYSDGTGYSPLHF. Here the CDR3 DNA reads TGTGCCAGCAGTTACTCGGACGGGACTGGCTACTCACCCCTCCACTTT. V usage is TRBV6-5 and J usage is TRBJ1-6; possible D gene TRBD1, 5 bases. The V end lost 0 bases, the J end lost 10 bases, and 16 bases lay between the germline ends. CDR1 and CDR2 from the germline V gene are MNHEY and SVGAGI. The CDR3 contains 16 residues.

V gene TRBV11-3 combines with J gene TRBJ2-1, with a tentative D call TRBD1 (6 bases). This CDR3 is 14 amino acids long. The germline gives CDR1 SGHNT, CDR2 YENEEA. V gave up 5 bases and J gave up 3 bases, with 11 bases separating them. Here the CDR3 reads CASSPLQGYNEQFF. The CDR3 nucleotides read TGTGCCAGCAGCCCCTTACAGGGCTACAATGAGCAGTTCTTC.

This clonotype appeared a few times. CDR3 bases: TGTGCCAGCAGTCCCGGGACTAACCCCTACAATGAGCAGTTCTTC. Translated: CASSPGTNPYNEQFF. This chain joins TRBV25-1 and TRBJ2-1; the match to TRBD2 covers 7 bases. Germline assignment: CDR1 MGHDK and CDR2 SYGVNS. Losses at the gene ends were 5 bases for V and 2 bases for J; bases not matched to a gene: 6. The CDR3 loop spans 15 amino acids.

The CDR3 loop is CASRTGQGSHEQFF. The CDR3 coding sequence is TGTGCCAGCAGAACTGGACAGGGTTCCCATGAGCAGTTCTTC. This chain joins TRBV6-1 and TRBJ2-1; 8 positions match TRBD1. The ends lost 6 bases at V and 8 bases at J; junction bases unmatched: 9. In germline, CDR1 is MNHNS, CDR2 SASEGT. The CDR3 runs 14 residues.

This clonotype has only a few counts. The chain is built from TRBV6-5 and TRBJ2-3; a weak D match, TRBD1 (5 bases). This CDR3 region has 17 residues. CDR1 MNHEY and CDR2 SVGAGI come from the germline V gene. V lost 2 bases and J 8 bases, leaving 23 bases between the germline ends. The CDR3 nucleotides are TGTGCCAGCAGTTACGATTACGGTCAGAGTATTAGGGGTACGCAGTATTTT. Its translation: CASSYDYGQSIRGTQYF.

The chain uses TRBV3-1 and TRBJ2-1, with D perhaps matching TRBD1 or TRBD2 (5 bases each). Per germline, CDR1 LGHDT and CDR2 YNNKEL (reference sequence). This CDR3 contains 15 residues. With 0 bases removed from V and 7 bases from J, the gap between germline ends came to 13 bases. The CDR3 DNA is TGTGCCAGCAGCCAAGATCCAGGGACGGGGAATGAGCAGTTCTTC. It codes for CASSQDPGTGNEQFF.

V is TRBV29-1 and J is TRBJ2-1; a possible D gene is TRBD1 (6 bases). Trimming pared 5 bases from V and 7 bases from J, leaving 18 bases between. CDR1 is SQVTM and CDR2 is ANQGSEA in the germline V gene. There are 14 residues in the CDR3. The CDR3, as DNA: TGCAGCGTTATCCCCAGGGGTTTGGTGAATGAGCAGTTCTTC. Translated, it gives CSVIPRGLVNEQFF.

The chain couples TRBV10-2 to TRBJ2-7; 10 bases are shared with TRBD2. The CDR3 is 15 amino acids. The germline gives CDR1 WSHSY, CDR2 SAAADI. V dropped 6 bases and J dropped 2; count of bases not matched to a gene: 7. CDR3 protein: CASRKTSGNPYEQYF. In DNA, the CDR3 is TGCGCCAGCAGAAAAACTAGCGGGAACCCCTACGAGCAGTACTTC.

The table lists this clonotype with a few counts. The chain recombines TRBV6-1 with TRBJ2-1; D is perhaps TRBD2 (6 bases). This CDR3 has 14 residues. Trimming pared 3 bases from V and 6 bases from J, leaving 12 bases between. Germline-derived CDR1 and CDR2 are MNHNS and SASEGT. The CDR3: CASSESGGANEQFF. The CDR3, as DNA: TGTGCCAGCAGTGAGTCCGGGGGTGCCAATGAGCAGTTCTTC.

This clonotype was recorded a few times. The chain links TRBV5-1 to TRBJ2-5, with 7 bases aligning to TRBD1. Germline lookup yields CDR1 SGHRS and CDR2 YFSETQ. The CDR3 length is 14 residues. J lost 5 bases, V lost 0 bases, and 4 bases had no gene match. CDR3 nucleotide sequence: TGCGCCAGCAGCTTGGAACAGGGGTTTGAGACCCAGTACTTC. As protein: CASSLEQGFETQYF.

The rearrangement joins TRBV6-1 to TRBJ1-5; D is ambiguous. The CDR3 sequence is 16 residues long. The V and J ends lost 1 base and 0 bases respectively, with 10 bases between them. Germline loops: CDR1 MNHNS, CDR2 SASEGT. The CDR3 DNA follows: TGTGCCAGCAGTGAAGGGACGGCATATAGCAATCAGCCCCAGCATTTT. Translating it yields CASSEGTAYSNQPQHF.

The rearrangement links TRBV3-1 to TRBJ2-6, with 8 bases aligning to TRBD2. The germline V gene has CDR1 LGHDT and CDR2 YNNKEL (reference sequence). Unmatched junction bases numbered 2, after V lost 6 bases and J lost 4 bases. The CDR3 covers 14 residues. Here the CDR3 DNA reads TGTGCCAGCAGTCCTAGCGGGGGGGCCAACGTCCTGACTTTC. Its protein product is CASSPSGGANVLTF. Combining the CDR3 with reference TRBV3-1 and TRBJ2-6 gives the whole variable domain DTAVSQTPKYLVTQMGNDKSIKCEQNLGHDTMYWYKQDSKKFLKIMFSYNNKELIINETVPNRFSPKSPDKAHLNLHINSLELGDSAVYFCASSPSGGANVLTFGAGSRLTVL.

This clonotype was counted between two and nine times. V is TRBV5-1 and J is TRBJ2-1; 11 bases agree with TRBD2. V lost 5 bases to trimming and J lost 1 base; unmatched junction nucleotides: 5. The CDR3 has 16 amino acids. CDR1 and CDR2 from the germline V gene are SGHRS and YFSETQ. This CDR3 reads CASRPLAGVSYNEQFF. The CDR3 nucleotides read TGCGCCAGCAGACCACTAGCGGGAGTTTCCTACAATGAGCAGTTCTTC.

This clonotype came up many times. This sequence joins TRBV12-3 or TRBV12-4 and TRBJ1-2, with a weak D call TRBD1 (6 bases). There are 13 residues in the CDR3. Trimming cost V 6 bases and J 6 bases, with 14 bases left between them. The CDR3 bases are TGTGCCAGCAGGTACGGACAGACCAATGGCTACACCTTC. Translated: CASRYGQTNGYTF.

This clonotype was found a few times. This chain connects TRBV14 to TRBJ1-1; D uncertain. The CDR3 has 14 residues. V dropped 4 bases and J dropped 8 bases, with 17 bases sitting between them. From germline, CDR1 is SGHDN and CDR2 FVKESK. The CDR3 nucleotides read TGTGCCAGCAGCCTCGGCTGGGAGCCTACAGAAGCTTTCTTT. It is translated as CASSLGWEPTEAFF.

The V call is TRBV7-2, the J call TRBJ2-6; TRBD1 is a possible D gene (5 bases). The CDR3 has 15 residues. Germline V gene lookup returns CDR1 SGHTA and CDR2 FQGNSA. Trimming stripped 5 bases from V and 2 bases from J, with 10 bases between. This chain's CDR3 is CASSLGQPGANVLTF. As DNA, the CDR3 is TGTGCCAGCAGCCTTGGACAACCTGGGGCCAACGTCCTGACTTTC.

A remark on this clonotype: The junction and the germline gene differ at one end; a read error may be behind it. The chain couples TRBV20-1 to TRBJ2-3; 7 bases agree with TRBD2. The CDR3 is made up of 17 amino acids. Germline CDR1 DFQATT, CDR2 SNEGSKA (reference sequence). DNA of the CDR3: TGCAGCGCTAGTAAAGGGCAGGGCGGGGGACGCACAGATACGCAGTATTTT. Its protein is CSASKGQGGGRTDTQYF.